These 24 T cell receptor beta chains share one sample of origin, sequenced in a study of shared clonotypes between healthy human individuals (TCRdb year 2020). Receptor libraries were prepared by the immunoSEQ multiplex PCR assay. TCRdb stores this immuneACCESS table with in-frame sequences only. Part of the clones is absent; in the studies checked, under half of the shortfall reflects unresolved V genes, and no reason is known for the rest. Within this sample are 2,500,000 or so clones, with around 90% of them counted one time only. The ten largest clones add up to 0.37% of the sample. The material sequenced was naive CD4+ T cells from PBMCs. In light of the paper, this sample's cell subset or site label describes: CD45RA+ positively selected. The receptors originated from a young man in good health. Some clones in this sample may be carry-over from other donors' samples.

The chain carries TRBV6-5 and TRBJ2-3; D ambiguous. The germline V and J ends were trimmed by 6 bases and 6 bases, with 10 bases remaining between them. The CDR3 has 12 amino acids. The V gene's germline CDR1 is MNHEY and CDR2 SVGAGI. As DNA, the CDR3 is TGTGCCAGCAGCGCCACGCGGGATACGCAGTATTTT. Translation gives CASSATRDTQYF.

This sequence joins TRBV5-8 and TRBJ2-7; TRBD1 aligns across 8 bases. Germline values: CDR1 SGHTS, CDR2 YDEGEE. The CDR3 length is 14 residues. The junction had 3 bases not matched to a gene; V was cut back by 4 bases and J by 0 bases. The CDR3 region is CASSLDRVSYEQYF. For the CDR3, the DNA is TGTGCCAGCAGCCTGGACAGGGTCTCCTACGAGCAGTACTTC.

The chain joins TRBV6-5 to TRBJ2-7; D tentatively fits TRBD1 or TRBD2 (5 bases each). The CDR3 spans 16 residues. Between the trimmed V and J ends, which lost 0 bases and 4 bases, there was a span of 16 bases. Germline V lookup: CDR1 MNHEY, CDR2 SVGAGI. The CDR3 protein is CASSYSGTDAWYEQYF. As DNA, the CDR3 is TGTGCCAGCAGTTACTCCGGGACGGACGCCTGGTACGAGCAGTACTTC.

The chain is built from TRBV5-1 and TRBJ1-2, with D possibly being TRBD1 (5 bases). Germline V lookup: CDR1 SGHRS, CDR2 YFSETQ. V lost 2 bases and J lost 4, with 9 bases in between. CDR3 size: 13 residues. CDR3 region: CASSFRGLYGYTF. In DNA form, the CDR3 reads TGCGCCAGCAGCTTTAGGGGACTCTATGGCTACACCTTC.

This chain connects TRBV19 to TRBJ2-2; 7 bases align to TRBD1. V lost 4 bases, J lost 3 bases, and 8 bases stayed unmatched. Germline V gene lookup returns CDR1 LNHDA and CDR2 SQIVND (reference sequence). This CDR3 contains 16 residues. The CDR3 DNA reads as TGTGCCAGTAGTACCCTACAGGGGACGGACACCGGGGAGCTGTTTTTT. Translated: CASSTLQGTDTGELFF.

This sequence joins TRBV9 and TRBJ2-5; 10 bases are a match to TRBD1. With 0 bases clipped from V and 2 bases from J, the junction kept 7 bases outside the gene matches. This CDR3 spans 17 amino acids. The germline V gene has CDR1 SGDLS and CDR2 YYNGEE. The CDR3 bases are TGTGCCAGCAGCGTAGGAGCCGGGACAGGGGCACAAGAGACCCAGTACTTC. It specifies CASSVGAGTGAQETQYF.

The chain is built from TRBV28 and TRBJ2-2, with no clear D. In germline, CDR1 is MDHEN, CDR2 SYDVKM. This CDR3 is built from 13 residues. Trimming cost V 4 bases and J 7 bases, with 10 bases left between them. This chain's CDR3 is CASSSMSRGELFF. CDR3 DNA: TGTGCCAGCAGTTCCATGAGTCGCGGGGAGCTGTTTTTT.

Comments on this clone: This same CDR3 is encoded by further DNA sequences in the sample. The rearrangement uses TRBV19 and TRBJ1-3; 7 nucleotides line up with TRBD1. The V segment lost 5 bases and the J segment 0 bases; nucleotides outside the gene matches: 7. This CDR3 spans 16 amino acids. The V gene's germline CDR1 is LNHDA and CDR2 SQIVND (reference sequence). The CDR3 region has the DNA TGTGCCAGTAGTTCCCGGACAGGCGGCTCTGGAAACACCATATATTTT. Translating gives CASSSRTGGSGNTIYF.

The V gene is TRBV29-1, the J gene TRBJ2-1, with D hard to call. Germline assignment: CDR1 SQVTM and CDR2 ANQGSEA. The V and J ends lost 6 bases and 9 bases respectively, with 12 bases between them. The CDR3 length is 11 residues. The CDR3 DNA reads TGCAGCGTCCGATTAGCCCGTGAGCAGTTCTTC. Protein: CSVRLAREQFF.

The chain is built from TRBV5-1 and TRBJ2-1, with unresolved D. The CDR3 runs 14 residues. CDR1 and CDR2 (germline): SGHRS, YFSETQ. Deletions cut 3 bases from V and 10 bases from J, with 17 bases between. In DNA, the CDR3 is TGCGCCAGCAGCTGGGCCCCACCCGTTTTGGAGCAGTTCTTC. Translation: CASSWAPPVLEQFF.

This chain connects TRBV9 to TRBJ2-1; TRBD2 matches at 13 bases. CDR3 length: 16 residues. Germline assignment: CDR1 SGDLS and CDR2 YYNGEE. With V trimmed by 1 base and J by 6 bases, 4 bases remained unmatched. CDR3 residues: CASSVSTSGRGNEQFF. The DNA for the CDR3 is TGTGCCAGCAGCGTATCTACTAGCGGGAGGGGCAATGAGCAGTTCTTC.

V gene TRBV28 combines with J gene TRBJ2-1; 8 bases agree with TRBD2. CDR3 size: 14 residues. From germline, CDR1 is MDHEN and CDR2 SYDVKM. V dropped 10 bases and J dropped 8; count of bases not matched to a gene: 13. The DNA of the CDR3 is TGTGCCACCCAGACCGGGACTAGGGTCGATGAGCAGTTCTTC. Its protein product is CATQTGTRVDEQFF.

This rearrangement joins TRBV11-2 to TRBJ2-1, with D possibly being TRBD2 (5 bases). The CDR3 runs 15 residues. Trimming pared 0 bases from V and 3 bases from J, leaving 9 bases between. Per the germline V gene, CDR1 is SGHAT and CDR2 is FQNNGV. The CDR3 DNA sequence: TGTGCCAGCAGCTTAGAGGGAGCGGTCTACAATGAGCAGTTCTTC. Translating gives CASSLEGAVYNEQFF.

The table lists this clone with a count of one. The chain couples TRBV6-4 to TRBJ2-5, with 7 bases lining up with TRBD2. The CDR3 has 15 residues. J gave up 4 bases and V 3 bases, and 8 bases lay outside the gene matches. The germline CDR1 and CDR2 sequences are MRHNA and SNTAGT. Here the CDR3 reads CASSEDEGGRETQYF. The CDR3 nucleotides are TGTGCCAGCAGTGAGGATGAGGGCGGGAGAGAGACCCAGTACTTC.

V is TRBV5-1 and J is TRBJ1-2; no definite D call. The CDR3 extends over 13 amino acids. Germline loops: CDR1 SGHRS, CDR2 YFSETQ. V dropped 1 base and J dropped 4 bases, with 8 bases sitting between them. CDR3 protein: CASSLYSSYGYTF. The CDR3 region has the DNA TGCGCCAGCAGCTTGTACAGCTCCTATGGCTACACCTTC.

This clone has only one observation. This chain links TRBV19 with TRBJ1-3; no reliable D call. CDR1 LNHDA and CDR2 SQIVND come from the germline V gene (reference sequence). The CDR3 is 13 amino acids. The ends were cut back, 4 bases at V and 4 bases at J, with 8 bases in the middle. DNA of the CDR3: TGTGCCAGTAGTACGGGCCGGGGAAACACCATATATTTT. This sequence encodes CASSTGRGNTIYF.

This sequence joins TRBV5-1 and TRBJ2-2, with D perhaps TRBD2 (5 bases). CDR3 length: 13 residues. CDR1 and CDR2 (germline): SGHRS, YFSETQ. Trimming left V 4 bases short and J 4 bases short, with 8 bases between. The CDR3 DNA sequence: TGCGCCAGCAGCGGAACTAGCACCGGGGAGCTGTTTTTT. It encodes CASSGTSTGELFF.

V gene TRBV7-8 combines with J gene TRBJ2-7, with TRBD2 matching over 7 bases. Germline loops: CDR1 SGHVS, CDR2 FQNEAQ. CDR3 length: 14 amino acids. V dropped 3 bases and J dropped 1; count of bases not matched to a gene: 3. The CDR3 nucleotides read TGTGCCAGCAGCTTTGGGAGGGCGTCCTACGAGCAGTACTTC. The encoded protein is CASSFGRASYEQYF.

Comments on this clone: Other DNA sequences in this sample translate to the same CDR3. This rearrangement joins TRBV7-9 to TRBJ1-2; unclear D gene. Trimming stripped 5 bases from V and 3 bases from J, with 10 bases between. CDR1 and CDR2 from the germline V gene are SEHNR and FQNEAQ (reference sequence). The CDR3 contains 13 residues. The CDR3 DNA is TGTGCCAGCAGCACAGAGCTAGACTATGGCTACACCTTC. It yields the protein CASSTELDYGYTF.

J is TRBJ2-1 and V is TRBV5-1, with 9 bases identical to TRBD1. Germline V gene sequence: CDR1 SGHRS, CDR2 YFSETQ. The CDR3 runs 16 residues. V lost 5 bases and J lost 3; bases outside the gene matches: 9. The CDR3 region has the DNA TGCGCCAGCAGTTATGAACCGGGACAGGGCTACAATGAGCAGTTCTTC. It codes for CASSYEPGQGYNEQFF. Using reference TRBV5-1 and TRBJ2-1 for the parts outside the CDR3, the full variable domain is KAGVTQTPRYLIKTRGQQVTLSCSPISGHRSVSWYQQTPGQGLQFLFEYFSETQRNKGNFPGRFSGRQFSNSRSEMNVSTLELGDSALYLCASSYEPGQGYNEQFFGPGTRLTVL.

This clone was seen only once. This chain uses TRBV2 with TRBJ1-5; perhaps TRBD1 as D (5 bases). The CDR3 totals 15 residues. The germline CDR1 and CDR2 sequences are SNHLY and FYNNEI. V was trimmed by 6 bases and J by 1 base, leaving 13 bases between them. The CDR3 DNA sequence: TGTGCCAGCAGGGGGCAGCGGGTAAGCAATCAGCCCCAGCATTTT. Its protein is CASRGQRVSNQPQHF.

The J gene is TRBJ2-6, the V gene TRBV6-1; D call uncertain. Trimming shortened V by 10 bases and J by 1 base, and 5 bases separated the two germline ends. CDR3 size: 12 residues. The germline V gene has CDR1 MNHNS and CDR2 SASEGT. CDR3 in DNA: TGTGCCATTGGGTCTGGGGCCAACGTCCTGACTTTC. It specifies CAIGSGANVLTF.

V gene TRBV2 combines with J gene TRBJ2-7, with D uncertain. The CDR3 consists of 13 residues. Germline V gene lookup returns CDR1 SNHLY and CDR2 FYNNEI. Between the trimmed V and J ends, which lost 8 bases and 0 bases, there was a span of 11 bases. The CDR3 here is CASRSDLSYEQYF. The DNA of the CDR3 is TGTGCCAGCCGGTCGGACCTCTCCTACGAGCAGTACTTC.

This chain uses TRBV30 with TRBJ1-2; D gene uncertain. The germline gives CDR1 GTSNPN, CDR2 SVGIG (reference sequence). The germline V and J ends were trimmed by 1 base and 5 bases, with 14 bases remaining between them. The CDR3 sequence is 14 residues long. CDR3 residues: CAWSAHGVGYGYTF. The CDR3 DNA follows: TGTGCCTGGAGTGCCCATGGGGTCGGTTATGGCTACACCTTC.